The entry that follows covers one TCR beta chain sequence. No antigen is known for it. This entry comes from a study of PD-1 blockade in classical Hodgkin lymphoma. Generated by immunoSEQ multiplex PCR, the TCRdb table keeps only in-frame clones and is missing some. Among approximately 31,000 clones listed, 84% were seen once. As to time point: cycle 4 day 1 (C4D1), after 5 to 7 weeks of nivolumab. There was relapse after autologous stem cell transplantation in every patient, and there was variation in brentuximab vedotin exposure. The authors purified CD4+ T cells from thawed PBMCs by magnetic negative selection. Overall study findings and caveats: Prior therapy or disease activity may underlie the repertoire differences, whose causes remain undefined. In CD4+ cells, TCR diversity went up significantly by C4D1, but in CD8+ cells it did not.

The CDR3 consists of 15 residues. The V and J ends lost 2 bases and 2 bases, in that order; junction bases with no gene match: 3. Germline V CDR1 and CDR2: MNHEY, SVGAGI. Sequencing was performed on CD4+ T cells from blood, taken before the fourth cycle of nivolumab. The receptor was derived from a human donor with classical Hodgkin lymphoma. The chain uses TRBV6-5 and TRBJ2-7, with TRBD2 identical over 10 bases. The CDR3 protein is CASSYERGGPYEQYF. CDR3 DNA sequence: TGTGCCAGCAGTTACGAGCGGGGGGGCCCCTACGAGCAGTACTTC.